These 5 T cell receptor beta chains were all obtained from the same sample, sequenced in a study of siplizumab effects on memory and regulatory T cells. TCRdb keeps only in-frame clones here, not all; method: immunoSEQ multiplex PCR. The sample includes about 110,000 clones, around 90% seen only once; the top ten take 1.3%. The sample taken for sequencing was CD4+ T cells sorted from blood. The receptors were sampled from a human donor in good health.

The V gene is TRBV27, the J gene TRBJ2-6, with D perhaps TRBD1 (6 bases). The CDR3 length is 15 residues. V was clipped by 7 bases and J by 4 bases, with 14 bases between them. Germline V gene data show CDR1 as MNHEY and CDR2 as SMNVEV (reference sequence). The DNA of the CDR3 is TGTGCCAGCACCCTGACAGGCCCCGGGGCCAACGTCCTGACTTTC. Protein sequence: CASTLTGPGANVLTF.

This rearrangement joins TRBV18 to TRBJ2-7; 9 nucleotides match TRBD1. This CDR3 region has 15 residues. Losses at the gene ends were 4 bases for V and 1 base for J; bases not matched to a gene: 5. Germline CDR1 KGHSH, CDR2 LQKENI. The CDR3 region is CASSLRTGESYEQYF. CDR3 sequence (DNA): TGTGCCAGCTCACTACGGACAGGGGAGTCCTACGAGCAGTACTTC.

CDR3 sequence reads: CASGTGGRYEQYF. DNA of the CDR3: TGTGCCAGCGGCACTGGGGGGAGGTACGAGCAGTACTTC. V is TRBV6-5 and J is TRBJ2-7; a possible D gene is TRBD2 (6 bases). The CDR3 spans 13 residues. Germline CDR1 is MNHEY and CDR2 is SVGAGI. V lost 8 bases to trimming and J lost 4 bases, with 15 bases between them.

The chain employs TRBV6-5 and TRBJ1-2; a weak D match, TRBD1 (6 bases). The CDR3 extends over 13 amino acids. Trimming shortened V by 5 bases and J by 3 bases, and 10 bases separated the two germline ends. Germline V gene data show CDR1 as MNHEY and CDR2 as SVGAGI. CDR3 sequence (DNA): TGTGCCAGCAGTGAAACAGGGTACTATGGCTACACCTTC. It translates to CASSETGYYGYTF.

This chain links TRBV7-9 with TRBJ2-3, with 7 bases aligning to TRBD1. J gave up 1 base and V 5 bases, and 6 bases lay outside the gene matches. In germline, CDR1 is SEHNR, CDR2 FQNEAQ (reference sequence). The CDR3 has 15 amino acids. DNA for the CDR3: TGTGCCAGCAGCCCGGGACAGAGCCGCACAGATACGCAGTATTTT. Translation: CASSPGQSRTDTQYF. Using reference TRBV7-9 and TRBJ2-3 for the parts outside the CDR3, the full variable domain is DTGVSQNPRHKITKRGQNVTFRCDPISEHNRLYWYRQTLGQGPEFLTYFQNEAQLEKSRLLSDRFSAERPKGSFSTLEIQRTEQGDSAMYLCASSPGQSRTDTQYFGPGTRLTVL.